Sequencing of this T cell receptor beta chain was carried out in a study of blood T cell repertoires in COVID-19. Overall study context: Material from acute and convalescent COVID-19 was sourced from the United States, Italy and Spain. PBMCs, B-cell-depleted T cells, or T cells were the source of the cDNA or gDNA that made up the material.

TCRdb's copy holds only in-frame clones and misses some; the assay was immunoSEQ multiplex PCR. The sample contains roughly 220,000 clones, 75% to 90% of which appear only once. Seattle enrolled patients during active infection and tracked them longitudinally. The CDR3 is 13 residues long. J lost 4 bases, V lost 5 bases, and 3 bases had no gene match. Germline values: CDR1 KGHDR, CDR2 SFDVKD. The TCR originated in a woman older than 75 with COVID-19, enrolled during active disease. The sequencing sample was made of peripheral blood. V gene TRBV24-1 combines with J gene TRBJ2-5, with 7 bases that match TRBD2. CDR3 sequence reads: CATSAAGLETQYF. The CDR3 DNA reads as TGTGCCACCAGTGCAGCGGGGTTAGAGACCCAGTACTTC.